These 27 T cell receptor beta chains originate from one sample sequenced in a study of blood T cells in healthy people across ages. With a J-beta primer mix and a sample-barcoded 5' primer, a second PCR ran about 7 to 12 cycles. TCRdb re-derived calls from the 5' RACE reads in MiXCR, one entry per CDR3 protein. The table lists more than 700,000 distinct CDR3 sequences, about 55% of them singletons. Sequencing used blood. The receptor set was obtained from a man at least 80 years old in good health.

V gene TRBV20-1 combines with J gene TRBJ2-3, with 8 bases fitting TRBD2. CDR1 and CDR2 from the germline V gene are DFQATT and SNEGSKA (reference sequence). V shed 6 bases, J shed 6 bases, and the junction held 23 bases outside the gene matches. This CDR3 has 18 residues. CDR3 region: CSAQAPHLAGPGGDTQYF. CDR3 coding DNA: TGCAGTGCCCAGGCCCCCCACCTAGCGGGCCCGGGTGGGGATACGCAGTATTTT.

This clonotype was picked up a small number of times. The rearrangement uses TRBV7-2 and TRBJ2-3; D assignment may be TRBD1 or TRBD2 (5 bases each). CDR1 SGHTA and CDR2 FQGNSA come from the germline V gene. V lost 5 bases to trimming and J lost 14 bases, with 29 bases between them. This CDR3 spans 16 amino acids. The CDR3 nucleotides are TGTGCCAGCAGCGCCGGTGGGGGACGGAAGTACAGATACGCGTATTTT. Translating gives CASSAGGGRKYRYAYF.

The rearrangement links TRBV4-1 to TRBJ2-1, with 13 bases that match TRBD2. The CDR3 covers 18 residues. The ends lost 1 base at V and 1 base at J; junction bases unmatched: 4. Germline CDR1 is MGHRA and CDR2 is YSYEKL. The CDR3 nucleotides read TGCGCCAGCAGCCAAGGGACTAGCGGGAGCAGGTCCTACAATGAGCAGTTCTTC. It codes for CASSQGTSGSRSYNEQFF.

There are a few counts of this clonotype. This chain uses TRBV7-2 with TRBJ2-5; the D is unclear. Germline values: CDR1 SGHTA, CDR2 FQGNSA. V was clipped by 5 bases and J by 5 bases, with 9 bases between them. The CDR3 is 12 residues long. The CDR3 sequence: CASSHVWETQYF. The CDR3 coding sequence is TGTGCCAGCAGCCATGTATGGGAGACCCAGTACTTC.

This clonotype showed up just a few times. CDR3 sequence reads: CASSRGHQETQYF. The CDR3 nucleotides are TGTGCCAGCAGTCGAGGACACCAAGAGACCCAGTACTTC. This sequence joins TRBV25-1 and TRBJ2-5; D not certain. CDR1 and CDR2 (germline): MGHDK, SYGVNS. This CDR3 has 13 residues. The V and J ends lost 5 bases and 0 bases respectively, with 7 bases between them.

This clonotype was seen a handful of times. This rearrangement joins TRBV6-1 to TRBJ2-4; 11 bases are shared with TRBD2. Germline assignment: CDR1 MNHNS and CDR2 SASEGT. This CDR3 has 16 residues. V gave up 7 bases and J gave up 0 bases; unmatched junction bases: 5. The CDR3 loop is CASTLLAGVAKNIQYF. The CDR3, as DNA: TGTGCCAGCACCTTACTAGCGGGGGTAGCCAAAAACATTCAGTACTTC.

The rearrangement joins TRBV20-1 to TRBJ2-7; 8 nucleotides match TRBD1. Germline V gives CDR1 DFQATT, CDR2 SNEGSKA (reference sequence). This CDR3 spans 13 amino acids. Losses at the gene ends were 6 bases for V and 4 bases for J; bases not matched to a gene: 8. In DNA form, the CDR3 reads TGCAGTGCGGCCCTCACAGGGGGTTACGAGCAGTACTTC. It yields the protein CSAALTGGYEQYF.

This clonotype was detected ten times or more. The chain carries TRBV3-1 and TRBJ2-7; 7 bases line up with TRBD1. The CDR3 spans 13 residues. Trimming took 6 bases from V and 1 from J; bases not matched to a gene: 3. The germline V gene encodes CDR1 LGHDT and CDR2 YNNKEL (reference sequence). CDR3 DNA: TGTGCCAGCAGTCGGGGACAGTCCTACGAGCAGTACTTC. Translated, it gives CASSRGQSYEQYF.

The chain carries TRBV4-1 and TRBJ2-7, with TRBD2 as a possible D gene (5 bases). Germline V gene sequence: CDR1 MGHRA, CDR2 YSYEKL. Trimming took off 1 base at V and 2 bases at J, with 12 bases between the two ends. The CDR3 contains 15 residues. CDR3 amino acids: CASSQGLAQTYEQYF. Here the CDR3 DNA reads TGCGCCAGCAGCCAAGGGCTAGCCCAGACCTACGAGCAGTACTTC.

CDR3 nucleotide sequence: TGCAGTGCTAGCTACCCCTCGACGGATACGCAGTATTTT. The encoded protein is CSASYPSTDTQYF. The chain couples TRBV20-1 to TRBJ2-3, with unresolved D. Germline V lookup: CDR1 DFQATT, CDR2 SNEGSKA (reference sequence). This CDR3 is 13 amino acids long. The germline V and J ends were trimmed by 3 bases and 6 bases, with 13 bases remaining between them.

At least ten counts were recorded for this clonotype. The chain uses TRBV4-2 and TRBJ2-7; a possible D gene is TRBD1 (6 bases). This CDR3 is 16 amino acids long. Germline CDR1 LGHNA, CDR2 YNFKEQ. V was shortened by 6 bases and J by 0 bases, with 18 bases between the two germline ends. The DNA for the CDR3 is TGTGCCAGCAGTGGACGGCCGGGACAAGACTCCTACGAGCAGTACTTC. It translates to CASSGRPGQDSYEQYF.

The chain is built from TRBV29-1 and TRBJ2-1; 9 bases line up with TRBD1. Per germline, CDR1 SQVTM and CDR2 ANQGSEA. After removal of 6 bases from V and 6 bases from J, the junction contained 9 bases not matched to a gene. The CDR3 spans 14 residues. CDR3 sequence reads: CSVDRDREVNEQFF. The CDR3 region has the DNA TGCAGCGTGGACAGGGACAGGGAAGTCAATGAGCAGTTCTTC.

The sample holds a few counts of this clonotype. The V and J genes are TRBV9 and TRBJ1-2; D is perhaps TRBD1 (5 bases). This CDR3 spans 14 amino acids. Per germline, CDR1 SGDLS and CDR2 YYNGEE. V was clipped by 6 bases and J by 2 bases, with 14 bases between them. CDR3 DNA sequence: TGTGCCAGCACCCTAGGTGGGGGGAACTATGGCTACACCTTC. Amino acid sequence: CASTLGGGNYGYTF.

This clonotype was detected a few times. CDR3 bases: TGTGCCAGCAGTACACGCAATGAGCAGTTCTTC. Protein sequence: CASSTRNEQFF. The chain joins TRBV12-3 or TRBV12-4 to TRBJ2-1; D is undetermined. Trimming pared 5 bases from V and 6 bases from J, leaving 5 bases between. This CDR3 region has 11 residues.

The genes are TRBV7-9 and TRBJ2-7, with 7 nucleotides matching TRBD1. CDR1 is SEHNR, CDR2 FQNEAQ, per germline (reference sequence). Trimming took 4 bases from V and 3 from J; bases not matched to a gene: 9. This CDR3 contains 15 residues. CDR3 amino acids: CASSSSTGTDYEQYF. CDR3 nucleotide sequence: TGTGCCAGCAGCTCATCCACCGGGACAGACTACGAGCAGTACTTC.

The chain carries TRBV5-1 and TRBJ2-1, with 9 positions matching TRBD1. The CDR3 has 15 residues. Germline CDR1 SGHRS, CDR2 YFSETQ. After removal of 3 bases from V and 6 bases from J, the junction contained 7 bases not matched to a gene. The CDR3 nucleotides read TGCGCCAGCAGCTCTCAGGGACAGGGTGGCAATGAGCAGTTCTTC. It codes for CASSSQGQGGNEQFF.

This sequence joins TRBV5-1 and TRBJ1-1; TRBD1 is a possible D gene (6 bases). This CDR3 region has 13 residues. Germline-derived CDR1 and CDR2 are SGHRS and YFSETQ. V lost 4 bases and J 11 bases, leaving 18 bases between the germline ends. CDR3 coding DNA: TGCGCCAGCAGCGTGGCCGACAGGTCGCGCGCTTTCTTT. Amino acids: CASSVADRSRAFF. Together with reference TRBV5-1 and TRBJ1-1, the CDR3 gives the full variable domain: KAGVTQTPRYLIKTRGQQVTLSCSPISGHRSVSWYQQTPGQGLQFLFEYFSETQRNKGNFPGRFSGRQFSNSRSEMNVSTLELGDSALYLCASSVADRSRAFFGQGTRLTVV.

V is TRBV7-8 and J is TRBJ1-1; D uncertain. Germline V lookup: CDR1 SGHVS, CDR2 FQNEAQ. Trimming shortened V by 1 base and J by 2 bases, and 11 bases separated the two germline ends. This CDR3 has 15 amino acids. The CDR3 nucleotides read TGTGCCAGCAGCTTAGGCCAGACACTCAACACTGAAGCTTTCTTT. This gives the protein CASSLGQTLNTEAFF.

The chain carries TRBV4-2 and TRBJ1-2, with 10 bases matching TRBD1. The V segment lost 4 bases and the J segment 8 bases; nucleotides outside the gene matches: 7. Germline V gene data show CDR1 as LGHNA and CDR2 as YNFKEQ. The CDR3 runs 14 residues. The CDR3 is CASSPRQGAPGYTF. The CDR3 bases are TGTGCCAGCAGCCCCCGACAGGGGGCTCCGGGCTACACCTTC.

This clonotype was seen more than once but under ten times. The CDR3, as DNA: TGCGCCAGCAGCTACACATTCGCGGCAGGAGACTACGAGCAGTACTTC. Translated: CASSYTFAAGDYEQYF. The gene calls are TRBV5-1 and TRBJ2-7, with D unresolved. The germline V and J ends were trimmed by 3 bases and 3 bases, with 19 bases remaining between them. Germline CDR1 SGHRS, CDR2 YFSETQ. The CDR3 runs 16 residues.

CDR3 sequence (DNA): TGTGCCAGCAGGAGATATACAGGAAGCAATCAGCCCCAGCATTTT. This sequence encodes CASRRYTGSNQPQHF. The V and J genes are TRBV7-2 and TRBJ1-5, with a weak D call TRBD1 (5 bases). The CDR3 runs 15 residues. The V end was cut by 6 bases, the J end by 1 base, with 13 bases between. The germline V gene has CDR1 SGHTA and CDR2 FQGNSA.

The chain has TRBV25-1 and TRBJ1-3, with 8 bases that match TRBD1. This CDR3 comprises 15 residues. V shed 4 bases and J 0 bases; nucleotides not matched to a gene: 2. The germline gives CDR1 MGHDK, CDR2 SYGVNS. CDR3 sequence: CASSADRGSGNTIYF. CDR3 nucleotide sequence: TGTGCCAGCAGTGCCGACAGGGGCTCTGGAAACACCATATATTTT.

This CDR3 reads CASSLGHSPNTEAFF. In nucleotides, the CDR3 is TGCGCCAGCAGCCTCGGACATTCTCCGAACACTGAAGCTTTCTTT. The chain is built from TRBV4-1 and TRBJ1-1; D is possibly TRBD1 (5 bases). CDR1 and CDR2 (germline): MGHRA, YSYEKL. The CDR3 is 15 amino acids. The germline V and J ends were trimmed by 4 bases and 1 base, with 13 bases remaining between them.

The rearrangement joins TRBV9 to TRBJ2-6, with D unclear. V lost 0 bases to trimming and J lost 0 bases, with 19 bases between them. Germline values: CDR1 SGDLS, CDR2 YYNGEE. The CDR3 has 20 residues. The CDR3 reads CASSVAPQPFLTSGANVLTF. CDR3 in DNA: TGTGCCAGCAGCGTAGCTCCCCAGCCCTTTTTAACCTCTGGGGCCAACGTCCTGACTTTC.

The J gene is TRBJ2-5, the V gene TRBV3-1; no clear D gene. Germline V gene data show CDR1 as LGHDT and CDR2 as YNNKEL (reference sequence). V was clipped by 0 bases and J by 9 bases, with 20 bases between them. The CDR3 extends over 16 amino acids. The CDR3 spells CASSQDDPLPKRPQYF. Here the CDR3 DNA reads TGTGCCAGCAGCCAAGATGATCCCCTACCTAAGAGACCCCAGTACTTC.

CDR3 amino acids: CASARGGREQFF. The CDR3 DNA reads TGTGCCTCCGCGCGGGGGGGCCGTGAGCAGTTCTTC. The J gene is TRBJ2-1, the V gene TRBV6-2 or TRBV6-3, with 9 bases matching TRBD2. The CDR3 has 12 amino acids. V trimming: 11 bases; J trimming: 9 bases; junction bases outside the gene matches: 8. The germline V gene has CDR1 MNHEY and CDR2 SVGEGT.

This chain uses TRBV5-1 with TRBJ1-6; no definite D call. CDR1 SGHRS and CDR2 YFSETQ come from the germline V gene. The CDR3 extends over 14 amino acids. V lost 0 bases and J 10 bases, leaving 11 bases between the germline ends. This CDR3 is CASSLAPGVSPLHF. CDR3 in DNA: TGCGCCAGCAGCTTGGCCCCCGGGGTATCACCCCTCCACTTT.